The rows below give T cell receptor beta chains drawn from one sample of a study of T cell repertoires in cytomegalovirus infection. TCRdb used MiXCR to reprocess the reads, holding one entry per CDR3 protein. The repertoire includes some 590,000 distinct CDR3 sequences, 40% of them detected once, and 48% sits in the top ten. The antigens these receptors bind are not known. This specimen consisted of cultured PBMCs, obtained from culture after CMV antigen stimulation. The receptor set was obtained from a human donor in good health (CMV status not recorded). Some clones in this sample may be carry-over from other donors' samples. Both conserved end residues are part of each CDR3. A D gene is named only where the DNA matches it firmly. The size entry is marked missing in some rows and otherwise reads once, few, many or a size class.

J gene,clone size,V gene,D gene,CDR3 protein,CDR3 DNA
TRBJ1-1,NA,TRBV7-8,NA,CASSSSVWNTEAFF,TGTGCCAGCAGCTCGAGTGTTTGGAACACTGAAGCTTTCTTT
TRBJ2-1,NA,TRBV12-3/TRBV12-4,TRBD2,CASSAGARGGRDEQFF,TGTGCCAGCAGCGCGGGGGCGCGGGGGGGCCGAGATGAGCAGTTCTTC
TRBJ2-5,few,TRBV7-9,NA,CASSSTGSETQYF,TGTGCCAGCAGCTCGACGGGGAGCGAGACCCAGTACTTC
TRBJ2-3,few,TRBV7-9,TRBD2,CASSTSGTSHTDTQYF,TGTGCCAGCAGCACCTCCGGGACTAGCCACACAGATACGCAGTATTTT
TRBJ2-1,few,TRBV6-5,NA,CASSYQVQSSYNEQFF,TGTGCCAGCAGTTACCAAGTACAGAGCTCCTACAATGAGCAGTTCTTC
TRBJ2-5,NA,TRBV4-1,NA,CASSQDRWETQYF,TGCGCCAGCAGCCAAGATCGATGGGAGACCCAGTACTTC
TRBJ1-1,few,TRBV20-1,NA,CSARVTEAFF,TGCAGTGCTAGGGTCACTGAAGCTTTCTTT
TRBJ2-3,few,TRBV7-2,TRBD2,CASKRGGWDTQYF,TGTGCCAGCAAACGGGGGGGCTGGGATACGCAGTATTTT
TRBJ1-5,NA,TRBV19,NA,CASRLGNQPQHF,TGTGCCAGCAGGTTAGGCAATCAGCCCCAGCATTTT
TRBJ2-6,once,TRBV6-2/TRBV6-3,NA,CASTLLRVSNSGANVLTF,TGTGCCAGCACCCTGCTAAGGGTTTCGAACTCTGGGGCCAACGTCCTGACTTTC
TRBJ1-3,few,TRBV7-8,TRBD1,CASSGTENPNTIYF,TGTGCCAGCAGCGGGACAGAAAACCCGAACACCATATATTTT
TRBJ2-5,few,TRBV7-6,NA,CASSRSVGTQETQYF,TGTGCCAGCAGCCGATCCGTGGGGACGCAAGAGACCCAGTACTTC
TRBJ2-1,NA,TRBV5-6,TRBD2,CASSRWTSGDYNEQFF,TGTGCCAGCAGCCGCTGGACTAGCGGGGATTACAATGAGCAGTTCTTC
TRBJ1-6,NA,TRBV9,NA,CASSVDVGARSPLHF,TGTGCCAGCAGCGTAGATGTGGGAGCACGTTCACCCCTCCACTTT
TRBJ2-3,few,TRBV7-2,NA,CASSLAVGTDTQYF,TGTGCCAGCAGCTTAGCAGTGGGCACAGATACGCAGTATTTT
TRBJ1-2,NA,TRBV27,NA,CASSLDGFNYGYTF,TGTGCCAGCAGTTTGGACGGTTTTAACTATGGCTACACCTTC
TRBJ2-3,NA,TRBV7-2,TRBD2,CASSLLVAGADTQYF,TGTGCCAGCAGCTTATTGGTAGCGGGAGCGGATACGCAGTATTTT
TRBJ2-6,NA,TRBV19,TRBD1,CASRPNTGAGANVLTF,TGTGCCAGTAGACCGAATACAGGGGCTGGGGCCAACGTCCTGACGTTC
TRBJ2-7,NA,TRBV10-2,TRBD1,CASSDHGQGGTYEQYF,TGCGCCAGCAGTGACCACGGACAGGGGGGGACCTACGAGCAGTACTTC
TRBJ2-3,NA,TRBV30,NA,CAWSGDRADTQYF,TGTGCCTGGAGTGGGGACCGCGCAGATACGCAGTATTTT
TRBJ2-1,few,TRBV7-6,TRBD2,CASSLVPSGGSSYNEQFF,TGTGCCAGCAGCTTAGTTCCTAGCGGGGGAAGCTCCTACAATGAGCAGTTCTTC
TRBJ1-1,NA,TRBV6-2/TRBV6-3,NA,CASSSGRTMNTEAFF,TGTGCCAGCAGCAGCGGACGGACGATGAACACTGAAGCTTTCTTT
TRBJ2-4,NA,TRBV28,NA,CASSSPGRDGGNIQCF,TGTGCCAGCAGTTCCCCCGGCAGGGATGGAGGAAACATTCAGTGCTTC
TRBJ2-3,NA,TRBV11-2,NA,CASSQTPRHTQYF,TGTGCCAGCAGCCAGACCCCTCGGCATACGCAGTATTTT
TRBJ2-1,few,TRBV5-4,NA,CASSPVGGSYNEQFF,TGTGCCAGCAGCCCTGTCGGGGGTTCCTACAATGAGCAGTTCTTC
TRBJ2-5,NA,TRBV6-2/TRBV6-3,NA,CASSWHGLETQYF,TGTGCCAGCAGTTGGCATGGTCTAGAGACCCAGTACTTC
TRBJ2-7,NA,TRBV12-3/TRBV12-4,NA,CASSKLGEQYF,TGTGCCAGCAGCAAGTTGGGAGAGCAGTACTTC
TRBJ2-6,few,TRBV25-1,NA,CASSKSGANVLTF,TGTGCCAGCAGTAAGTCTGGGGCCAACGTCCTGACTTTC
TRBJ2-2,few,TRBV7-8,TRBD2,CASSFQASGYGELFF,TGTGCCAGCAGCTTCCAGGCTAGCGGATACGGGGAGCTGTTTTTT
TRBJ1-3,NA,TRBV30,NA,CAWRTGGSGNTIYF,TGTGCCTGGAGGACCGGCGGCTCTGGAAACACCATATATTTT
TRBJ2-3,NA,TRBV5-4,TRBD2,CASSHPLGGAGGPVTQYF,TGTGCCAGCAGTCACCCGCTGGGCGGCGCGGGGGGCCCAGTTACGCAGTATTTT
TRBJ2-7,NA,TRBV6-1,NA,CATGPQLREQYF,TGTGCCACGGGACCTCAGCTGCGTGAGCAGTACTTC
TRBJ2-1,NA,TRBV5-4,NA,CASSPRMGYNEQFF,TGTGCCAGCAGCCCCAGAATGGGCTACAATGAGCAGTTCTTC
TRBJ1-5,NA,TRBV6-1,TRBD1,CASVEVGTGNQPQHF,TGTGCCAGCGTTGAAGTAGGGACAGGGAATCAGCCCCAGCATTTT
TRBJ2-3,few,TRBV10-3,NA,CATADRISTDTQYF,TGTGCCACCGCCGACAGGATCAGCACAGATACGCAGTATTTT